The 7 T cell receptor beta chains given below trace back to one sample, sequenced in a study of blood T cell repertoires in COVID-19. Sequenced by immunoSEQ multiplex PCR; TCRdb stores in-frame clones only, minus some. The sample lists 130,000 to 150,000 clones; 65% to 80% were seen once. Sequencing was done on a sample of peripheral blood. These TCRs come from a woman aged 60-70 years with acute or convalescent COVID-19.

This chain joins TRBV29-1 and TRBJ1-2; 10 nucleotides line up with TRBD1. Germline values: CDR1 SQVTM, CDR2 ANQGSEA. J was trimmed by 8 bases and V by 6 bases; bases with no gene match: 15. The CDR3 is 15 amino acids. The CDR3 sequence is CSVTQPGTGAHGYTF. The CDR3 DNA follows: TGCAGCGTAACCCAGCCCGGGACAGGGGCTCACGGCTACACCTTC.

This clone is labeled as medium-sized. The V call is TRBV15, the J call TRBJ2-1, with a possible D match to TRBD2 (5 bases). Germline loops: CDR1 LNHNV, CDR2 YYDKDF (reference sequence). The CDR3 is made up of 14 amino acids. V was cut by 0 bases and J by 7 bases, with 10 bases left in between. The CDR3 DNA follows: TGTGCCACCAGCAGAGAGGTGGCGGGTAATGAGCAGTTCTTC. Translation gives CATSREVAGNEQFF.

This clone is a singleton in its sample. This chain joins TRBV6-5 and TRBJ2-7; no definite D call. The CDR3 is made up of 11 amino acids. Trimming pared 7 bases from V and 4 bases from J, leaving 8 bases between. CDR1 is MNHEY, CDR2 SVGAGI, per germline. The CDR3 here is CASTIEYEQYF. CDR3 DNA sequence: TGTGCCAGCACAATAGAGTACGAGCAGTACTTC.

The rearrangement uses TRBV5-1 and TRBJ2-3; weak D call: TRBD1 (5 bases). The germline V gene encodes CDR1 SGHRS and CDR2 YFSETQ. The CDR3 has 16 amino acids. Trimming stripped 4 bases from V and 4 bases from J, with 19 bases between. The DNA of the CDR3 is TGCGCCAGCAGCCGAGCTCGAGCAGGGTTTCCAGATACGCAGTATTTT. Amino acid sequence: CASSRARAGFPDTQYF.

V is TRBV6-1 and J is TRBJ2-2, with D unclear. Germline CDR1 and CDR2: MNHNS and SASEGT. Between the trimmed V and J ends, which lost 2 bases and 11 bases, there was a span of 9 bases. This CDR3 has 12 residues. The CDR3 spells CASSEFRGELFF. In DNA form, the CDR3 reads TGTGCCAGCAGTGAATTCCGAGGAGAGCTGTTTTTT.

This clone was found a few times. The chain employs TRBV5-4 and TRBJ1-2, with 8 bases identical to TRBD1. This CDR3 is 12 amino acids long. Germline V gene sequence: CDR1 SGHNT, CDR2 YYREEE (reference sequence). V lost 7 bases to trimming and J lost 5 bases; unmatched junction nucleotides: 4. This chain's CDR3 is CASRTGTYGYTF. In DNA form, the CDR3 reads TGTGCCAGCCGGACAGGGACATATGGCTACACCTTC.

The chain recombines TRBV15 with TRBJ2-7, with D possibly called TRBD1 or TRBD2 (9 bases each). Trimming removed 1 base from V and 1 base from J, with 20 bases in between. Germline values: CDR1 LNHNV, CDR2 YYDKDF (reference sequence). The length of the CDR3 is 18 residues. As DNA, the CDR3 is TGTGCCACCAGCAGAGCGACAGGGGGGAGCGGGAGGTCCTACGAGCAGTACTTC. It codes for CATSRATGGSGRSYEQYF.